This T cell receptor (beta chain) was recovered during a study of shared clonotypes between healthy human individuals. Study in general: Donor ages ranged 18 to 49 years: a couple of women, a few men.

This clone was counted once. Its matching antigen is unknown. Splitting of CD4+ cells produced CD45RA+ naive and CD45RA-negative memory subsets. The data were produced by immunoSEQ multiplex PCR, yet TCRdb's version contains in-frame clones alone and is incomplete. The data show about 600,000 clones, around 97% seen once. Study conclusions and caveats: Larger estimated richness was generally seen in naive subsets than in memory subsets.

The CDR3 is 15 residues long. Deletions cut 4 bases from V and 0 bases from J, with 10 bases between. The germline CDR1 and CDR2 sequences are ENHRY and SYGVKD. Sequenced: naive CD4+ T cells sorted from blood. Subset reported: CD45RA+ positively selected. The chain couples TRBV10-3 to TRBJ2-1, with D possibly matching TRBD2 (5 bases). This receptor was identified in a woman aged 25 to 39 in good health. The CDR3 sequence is CAISVRGSSYNEQFF. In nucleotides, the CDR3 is TGTGCCATCAGTGTCAGAGGGAGCTCCTACAATGAGCAGTTCTTC.